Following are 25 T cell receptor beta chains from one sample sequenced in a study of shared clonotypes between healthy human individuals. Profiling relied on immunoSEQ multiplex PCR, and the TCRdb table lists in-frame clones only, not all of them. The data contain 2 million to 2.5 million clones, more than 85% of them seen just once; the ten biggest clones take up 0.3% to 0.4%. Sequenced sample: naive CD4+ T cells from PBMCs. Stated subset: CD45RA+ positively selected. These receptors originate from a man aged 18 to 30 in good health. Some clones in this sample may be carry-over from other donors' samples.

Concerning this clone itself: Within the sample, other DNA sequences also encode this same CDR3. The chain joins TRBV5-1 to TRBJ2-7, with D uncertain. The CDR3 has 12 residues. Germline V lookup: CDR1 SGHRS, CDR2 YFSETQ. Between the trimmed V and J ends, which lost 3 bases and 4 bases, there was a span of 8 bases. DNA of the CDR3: TGCGCCAGCAGCTCGGGCGTTTACGAGCAGTACTTC. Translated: CASSSGVYEQYF. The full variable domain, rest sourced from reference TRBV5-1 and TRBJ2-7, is KAGVTQTPRYLIKTRGQQVTLSCSPISGHRSVSWYQQTPGQGLQFLFEYFSETQRNKGNFPGRFSGRQFSNSRSEMNVSTLELGDSALYLCASSSGVYEQYFGPGTRLTVT.

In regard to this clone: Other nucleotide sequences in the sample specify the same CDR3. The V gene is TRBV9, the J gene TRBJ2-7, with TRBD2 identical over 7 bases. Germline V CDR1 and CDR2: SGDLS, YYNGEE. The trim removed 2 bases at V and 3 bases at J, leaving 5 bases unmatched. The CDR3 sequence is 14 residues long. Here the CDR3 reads CASSVAGAGYEQYF. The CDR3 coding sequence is TGTGCCAGCAGCGTCGCGGGAGCGGGCTACGAGCAGTACTTC.

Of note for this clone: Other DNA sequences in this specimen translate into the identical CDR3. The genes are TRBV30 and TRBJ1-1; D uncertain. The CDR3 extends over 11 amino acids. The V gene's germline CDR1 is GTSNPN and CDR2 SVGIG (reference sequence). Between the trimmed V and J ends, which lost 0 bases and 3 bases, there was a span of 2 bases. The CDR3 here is CAWSVDTEAFF. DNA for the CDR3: TGTGCCTGGAGTGTGGACACTGAAGCTTTCTTT.

The CDR3 loop is CASSGWGGDPFF. The CDR3 DNA follows: TGTGCCAGCAGCGGCTGGGGGGGCGATCCTTTCTTT. V is TRBV9 and J is TRBJ1-1; a possible D gene is TRBD1 (6 bases). The CDR3 covers 12 residues. Germline assignment: CDR1 SGDLS and CDR2 YYNGEE. Trimming shortened V by 3 bases and J by 12 bases, and 15 bases separated the two germline ends.

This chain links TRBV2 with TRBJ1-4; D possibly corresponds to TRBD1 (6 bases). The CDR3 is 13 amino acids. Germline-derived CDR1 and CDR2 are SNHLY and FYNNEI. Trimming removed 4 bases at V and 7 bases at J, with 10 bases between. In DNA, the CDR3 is TGTGCCAGCAGTGTCAGGGGTGGTGAAAAACTGTTTTTT. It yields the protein CASSVRGGEKLFF.

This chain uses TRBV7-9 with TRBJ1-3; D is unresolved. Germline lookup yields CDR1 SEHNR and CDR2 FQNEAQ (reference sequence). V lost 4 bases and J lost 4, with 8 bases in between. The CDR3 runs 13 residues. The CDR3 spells CASSSNPGNTIYF. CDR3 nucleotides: TGTGCCAGCAGCTCCAACCCCGGAAACACCATATATTTT.

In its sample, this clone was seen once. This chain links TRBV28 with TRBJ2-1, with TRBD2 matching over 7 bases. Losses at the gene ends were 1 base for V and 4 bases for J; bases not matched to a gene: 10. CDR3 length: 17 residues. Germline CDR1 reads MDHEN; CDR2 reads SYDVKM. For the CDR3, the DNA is TGTGCCAGCAGTTTATCTGGTCGGGGGGAGGGGTACAATGAGCAGTTCTTC. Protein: CASSLSGRGEGYNEQFF.

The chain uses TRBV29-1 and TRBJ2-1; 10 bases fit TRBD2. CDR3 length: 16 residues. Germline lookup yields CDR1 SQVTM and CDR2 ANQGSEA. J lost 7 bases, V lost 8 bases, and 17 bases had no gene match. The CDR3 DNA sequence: TGCAGCCCCCCTACTAGCGGGATCGTTGTTTGGAATGAGCAGTTCTTC. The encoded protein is CSPPTSGIVVWNEQFF.

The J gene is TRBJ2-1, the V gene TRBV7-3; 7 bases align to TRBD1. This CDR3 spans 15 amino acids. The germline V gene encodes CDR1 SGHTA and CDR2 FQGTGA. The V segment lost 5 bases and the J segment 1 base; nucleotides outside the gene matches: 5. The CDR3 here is CASSLGQRSYNEQFF. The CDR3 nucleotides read TGTGCCAGCAGCCTGGGACAGAGGTCCTACAATGAGCAGTTCTTC.

Written as DNA, the CDR3 is TGTGCCAGCAGTTTTTTTGCGGGAGGTGGCTGGGCCAAAAACATTCAGTACTTC. Translating gives CASSFFAGGGWAKNIQYF. V is TRBV28 and J is TRBJ2-4; TRBD2 matches 8 bases. The J segment lost 1 base and the V segment lost 3 bases, leaving 11 bases of the junction unmatched. CDR3 size: 18 residues. CDR1 is MDHEN and CDR2 is SYDVKM in the germline V gene.

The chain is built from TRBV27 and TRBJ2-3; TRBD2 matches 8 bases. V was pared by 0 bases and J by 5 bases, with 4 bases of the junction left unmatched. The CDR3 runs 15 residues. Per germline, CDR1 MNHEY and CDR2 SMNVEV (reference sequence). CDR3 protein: CASSLSPGGGDTQYF. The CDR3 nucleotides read TGTGCCAGCAGTTTATCACCCGGGGGGGGAGATACGCAGTATTTT.

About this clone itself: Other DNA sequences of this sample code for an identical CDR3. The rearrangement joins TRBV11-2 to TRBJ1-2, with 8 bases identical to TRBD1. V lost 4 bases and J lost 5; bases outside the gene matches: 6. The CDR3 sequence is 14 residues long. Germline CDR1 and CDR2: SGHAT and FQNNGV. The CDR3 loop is CASSSGTGGYGYTF. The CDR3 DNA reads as TGTGCCAGCAGCTCGGGGACAGGAGGTTATGGCTACACCTTC.

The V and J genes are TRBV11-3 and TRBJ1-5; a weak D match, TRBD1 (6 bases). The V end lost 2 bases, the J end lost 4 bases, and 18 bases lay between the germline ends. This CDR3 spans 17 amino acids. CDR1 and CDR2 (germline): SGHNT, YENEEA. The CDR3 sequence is CASSLNVPGQRNQPQHF. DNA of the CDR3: TGTGCCAGCAGCTTAAATGTACCGGGACAACGAAATCAGCCCCAGCATTTT.

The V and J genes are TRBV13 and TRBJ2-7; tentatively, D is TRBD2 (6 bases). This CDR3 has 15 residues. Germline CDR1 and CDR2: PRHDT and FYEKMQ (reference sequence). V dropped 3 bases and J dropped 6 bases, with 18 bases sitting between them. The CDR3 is CASSFRKGLTGEQYF. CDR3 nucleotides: TGTGCCAGCAGCTTCCGCAAGGGACTGACTGGCGAGCAGTACTTC.

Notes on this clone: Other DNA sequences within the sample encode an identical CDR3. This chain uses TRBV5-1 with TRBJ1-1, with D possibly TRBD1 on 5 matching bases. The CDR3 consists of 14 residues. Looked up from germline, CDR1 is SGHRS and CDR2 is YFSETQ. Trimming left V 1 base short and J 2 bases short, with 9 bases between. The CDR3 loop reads CASSLYGGNTEAFF. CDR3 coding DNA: TGCGCCAGCAGCTTGTATGGGGGTAACACTGAAGCTTTCTTT.

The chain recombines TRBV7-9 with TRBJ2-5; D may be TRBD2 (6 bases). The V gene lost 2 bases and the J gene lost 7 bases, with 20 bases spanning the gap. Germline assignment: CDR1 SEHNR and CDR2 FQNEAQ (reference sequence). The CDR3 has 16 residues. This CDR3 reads CASSLLTPGLAGTQYF. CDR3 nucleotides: TGTGCCAGCAGCTTACTCACCCCGGGACTGGCAGGGACCCAGTACTTC.

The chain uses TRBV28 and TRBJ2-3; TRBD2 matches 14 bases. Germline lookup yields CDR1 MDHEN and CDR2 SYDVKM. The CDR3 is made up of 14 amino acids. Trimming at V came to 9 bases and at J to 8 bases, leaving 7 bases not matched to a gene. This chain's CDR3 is CASSTGLAGVTQYF. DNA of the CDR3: TGTGCCAGTAGTACGGGACTAGCGGGAGTTACGCAGTATTTT.

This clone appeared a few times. The chain's CDR3 is CASSPLTGWNTEAFF. The CDR3 coding sequence is TGTGCCAGCTCACCACTGACAGGATGGAACACTGAAGCTTTCTTT. This chain joins TRBV18 and TRBJ1-1; tentatively, D is TRBD1 (6 bases). This CDR3 is built from 15 residues. V lost 1 base and J lost 1, with 10 bases in between. Germline lookup yields CDR1 KGHSH and CDR2 LQKENI. Looking up the rest from reference TRBV18 and TRBJ1-1 gives the full variable domain: NAGVMQNPRHLVRRRGQEARLRCSPMKGHSHVYWYRQLPEEGLKFMVYLQKENIIDESGMPKERFSAEFPKEGPSILRIQQVVRGDSAAYFCASSPLTGWNTEAFFGQGTRLTVV.

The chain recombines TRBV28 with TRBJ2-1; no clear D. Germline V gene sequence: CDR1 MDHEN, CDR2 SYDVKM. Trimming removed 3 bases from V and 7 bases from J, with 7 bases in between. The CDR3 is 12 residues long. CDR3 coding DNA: TGTGCCAGCAGTTTCGGCGTGAATGAGCAGTTCTTC. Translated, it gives CASSFGVNEQFF.

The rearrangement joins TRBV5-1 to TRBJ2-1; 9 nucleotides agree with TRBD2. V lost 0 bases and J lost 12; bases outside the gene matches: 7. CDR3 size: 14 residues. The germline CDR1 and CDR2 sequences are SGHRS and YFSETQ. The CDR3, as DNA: TGCGCCAGCAGCTTGGGTAGCGGGGGCATTGGGCAGTTCTTC. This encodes CASSLGSGGIGQFF.

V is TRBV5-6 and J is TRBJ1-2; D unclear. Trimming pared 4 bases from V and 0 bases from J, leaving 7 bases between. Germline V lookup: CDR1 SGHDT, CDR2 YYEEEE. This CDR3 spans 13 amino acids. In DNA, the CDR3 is TGTGCCAGCAGCCCGTACGCTAACTATGGCTACACCTTC. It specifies CASSPYANYGYTF.

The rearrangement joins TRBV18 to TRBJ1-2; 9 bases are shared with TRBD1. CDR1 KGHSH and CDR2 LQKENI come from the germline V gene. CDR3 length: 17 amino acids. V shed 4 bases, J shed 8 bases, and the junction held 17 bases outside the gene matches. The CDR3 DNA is TGTGCCAGCTCACGGCTGGCCGGGACAGGGAGTCGAGGCGGCTACACCTTC. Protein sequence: CASSRLAGTGSRGGYTF. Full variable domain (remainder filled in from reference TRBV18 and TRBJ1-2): NAGVMQNPRHLVRRRGQEARLRCSPMKGHSHVYWYRQLPEEGLKFMVYLQKENIIDESGMPKERFSAEFPKEGPSILRIQQVVRGDSAAYFCASSRLAGTGSRGGYTFGSGTRLTVV.

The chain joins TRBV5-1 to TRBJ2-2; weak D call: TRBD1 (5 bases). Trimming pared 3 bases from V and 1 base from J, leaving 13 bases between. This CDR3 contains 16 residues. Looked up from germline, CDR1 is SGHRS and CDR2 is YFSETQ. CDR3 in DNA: TGCGCCAGCAGCTCCCAGACAGATAGGAACACCGGGGAGCTGTTTTTT. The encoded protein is CASSSQTDRNTGELFF. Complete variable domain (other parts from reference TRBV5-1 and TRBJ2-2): KAGVTQTPRYLIKTRGQQVTLSCSPISGHRSVSWYQQTPGQGLQFLFEYFSETQRNKGNFPGRFSGRQFSNSRSEMNVSTLELGDSALYLCASSSQTDRNTGELFFGEGSRLTVL.

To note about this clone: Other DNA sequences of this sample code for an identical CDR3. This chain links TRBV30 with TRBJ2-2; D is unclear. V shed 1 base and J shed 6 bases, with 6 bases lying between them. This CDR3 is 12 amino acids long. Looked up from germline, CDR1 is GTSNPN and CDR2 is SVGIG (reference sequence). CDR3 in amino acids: CAWSGGAGELFF. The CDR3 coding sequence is TGTGCCTGGAGTGGTGGGGCCGGGGAGCTGTTTTTT.

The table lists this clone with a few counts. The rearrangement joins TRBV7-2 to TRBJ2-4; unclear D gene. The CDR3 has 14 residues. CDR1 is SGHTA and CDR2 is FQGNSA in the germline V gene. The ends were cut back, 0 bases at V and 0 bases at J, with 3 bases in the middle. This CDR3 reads CASSLALAKNIQYF. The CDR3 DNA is TGTGCCAGCAGCTTAGCTCTAGCCAAAAACATTCAGTACTTC.